The present T cell receptor beta chain was sequenced within a study of technical replicates of blood from several donors (dated by TCRdb to between 2016 and 2019). CDR1 SGHTA and CDR2 FQGNSA were looked up in the germline V gene. Cut back by 3 bases and 1 base, the V and J ends lie 12 bases apart. The CDR3 covers 15 residues, taking in both the cysteine and the phenylalanine. The only DNA kept is the CDR3, 45 bases in frame from the first base. The library came from the immunoSEQ multiplex PCR assay. What TCRdb holds here is the immuneACCESS table cut down to in-frame rearrangements. Part of the clones is not present; checked against another copy, under half of the missing clones reflect an unresolved V gene, and the others are unexplained. This sample is represented by roughly 60,000 clones; about 92% of them were singletons. Together, the top ten hold approximately 4.5% of the sample. A word on this clone: This receptor's antigen is unknown. There are no base qualities to consult, and no much larger clone falls within one base.

The rearranged chain carries TRBV7-2 and TRBJ2-5; TRBD2 is perhaps the D gene, given 6 matching bases. The receptor comes from a human donor in good health. Some clones in this sample may be carry-over from other donors' samples. Sequencing was done on a sample of PBMCs. The DNA sequence is TGTGCCAGCAGCTTTTCTAAGCGGGTCCAAGAGACCCAGTACTTC. It specifies CASSFSKRVQETQYF.